Listed below are T cell receptor beta chains from one sample, sequenced in a study of immune evolution from preneoplasia to lung adenocarcinoma. Profiled with immunoSEQ multiplex PCR; TCRdb holds only in-frame clones, not every one. The table includes fewer than 50,000 clones, approximately 79% detected once. What was sequenced was FFPE invasive lung adenocarcinoma tissue. These receptors were taken from a person between 55 and 69 years old with lung adenocarcinoma. Both conserved end residues are part of each CDR3. The D gene is left open where the match is weak. Clone size is not always given. Where it is, it says once, few, many or a class for expanded clones.

cdr3_nt: TGTGCCACGCGGCTAGGGTTAGAGACCCAGTACTTC
cdr3_aa: CATRLGLETQYF
j_call: TRBJ2-5
cdr3_length: 12
clone_size: once
v_call: TRBV19
d_call: -

cdr3_nt: TGTGCCAGCAATAAGGGACAGGGTTTGGCCAGTGAGCAGTTCTTC
cdr3_aa: CASNKGQGLASEQFF
j_call: TRBJ2-1
cdr3_length: 15
clone_size: -
v_call: TRBV6-5
d_call: TRBD1

cdr3_nt: TGCGCCAGCAGCTTGTTCGGGGGCTACACCGGGGAGCTGTTTTTT
cdr3_aa: CASSLFGGYTGELFF
j_call: TRBJ2-2
cdr3_length: 15
clone_size: -
v_call: TRBV5-1
d_call: -

cdr3_nt: TGTGCCAGCAGTTCCGAGGCTAATGAAAAACTGTTTTTT
cdr3_aa: CASSSEANEKLFF
j_call: TRBJ1-4
cdr3_length: 13
clone_size: -
v_call: TRBV28
d_call: -

cdr3_nt: TGTGCCAGTAGTATACTATGGGGCGCTGGGGCCAACGTCCTGACTTTC
cdr3_aa: CASSILWGAGANVLTF
j_call: TRBJ2-6
cdr3_length: 16
clone_size: -
v_call: TRBV19
d_call: -

cdr3_nt: TGCGCCAGCTTTCCCCCGGGCCCATCTTACAATGAGCAGTTCTTC
cdr3_aa: CASFPPGPSYNEQFF
j_call: TRBJ2-1
cdr3_length: 15
clone_size: -
v_call: TRBV23-1
d_call: -

cdr3_nt: TGTGCCAGCAGTAATTACGAGCAGTACTTC
cdr3_aa: CASSNYEQYF
j_call: TRBJ2-7
cdr3_length: 10
clone_size: -
v_call: TRBV2
d_call: -

cdr3_nt: TGTGCCAGCTCACCACGGGGACTAGCTTTGAATGAGCAGTTCTTC
cdr3_aa: CASSPRGLALNEQFF
j_call: TRBJ2-1
cdr3_length: 15
clone_size: -
v_call: TRBV18
d_call: TRBD2

cdr3_nt: TGTGCCAGCAGTTTAAGGGAGGGTGGCACTGAAGCTTTCTTT
cdr3_aa: CASSLREGGTEAFF
j_call: TRBJ1-1
cdr3_length: 14
clone_size: -
v_call: TRBV27
d_call: -

cdr3_nt: TGTGCCAGCAGCCAAGTTTCCAGCGGGGAGCTGTTTTTT
cdr3_aa: CASSQVSSGELFF
j_call: TRBJ2-2
cdr3_length: 13
clone_size: -
v_call: TRBV4-2
d_call: -

cdr3_nt: TGTGCCACTACAGGGGGCGCGGGAACTGAAGCTTTCTTT
cdr3_aa: CATTGGAGTEAFF
j_call: TRBJ1-1
cdr3_length: 13
clone_size: few
v_call: TRBV2
d_call: TRBD1

cdr3_nt: TGTGCCAGCAGTGGGACAGGGATAACCTACGAGCAGTACTTC
cdr3_aa: CASSGTGITYEQYF
j_call: TRBJ2-7
cdr3_length: 14
clone_size: -
v_call: TRBV6-6
d_call: TRBD1

cdr3_nt: TGTGCCAGCAGCCCAGGGAGGACTAGCACAGATACGCAGTATTTT
cdr3_aa: CASSPGRTSTDTQYF
j_call: TRBJ2-3
cdr3_length: 15
clone_size: -
v_call: TRBV11-2
d_call: -

cdr3_nt: TGTGCCAGCAGCGTAGAGTCGGGGGGGAATGAGCAGTTCTTC
cdr3_aa: CASSVESGGNEQFF
j_call: TRBJ2-1
cdr3_length: 14
clone_size: once
v_call: TRBV9
d_call: TRBD2

cdr3_nt: TGTGCCAGTAGTAGCTACAGGGGAGGCGGTCAGCCCCAGCATTTT
cdr3_aa: CASSSYRGGGQPQHF
j_call: TRBJ1-5
cdr3_length: 15
clone_size: -
v_call: TRBV19
d_call: TRBD1

cdr3_nt: TGCGCCAGCAGCTTGGGTAGCGACTACAATGAGCAGTTCTTC
cdr3_aa: CASSLGSDYNEQFF
j_call: TRBJ2-1
cdr3_length: 14
clone_size: -
v_call: TRBV5-1
d_call: -